This TCR beta chain was retrieved from a study of blood T cell repertoires in COVID-19. Overall study: From T cells, B-cell-depleted T cells, or PBMCs came the material, which was cDNA or gDNA.

Seattle's cohort entered during active infection and was followed longitudinally. V lost 7 bases and J 4 bases, leaving 13 bases between the germline ends. In germline, CDR1 is MNHEY, CDR2 SVGAGI. There are 13 residues in the CDR3. In the authors' methods: Nucleated cell number was recorded as an estimate derived from reference gene primer amplification. The table came from immunoSEQ multiplex PCR; TCRdb's copy has only in-frame clones and leaves some out. V and J calls and clone size are those listed in that table; D and trimming were worked out from the DNA. The sample yields about 360,000 clones, 80% to 90% seen once.

Sequencing was carried out using peripheral blood. The chain joins TRBV6-5 to TRBJ1-1; unclear D gene. This TCR came from an older woman with COVID-19, enrolled during active disease. Here the CDR3 reads CASTHWEGTEAFF. CDR3 bases: TGTGCCAGCACTCACTGGGAGGGCACTGAAGCTTTCTTT.